The subject of this entry is one TCR beta chain. In the original analysis: Amplified reference gene primers provided the basis for estimating nucleated cell counts. Clones were sequenced by immunoSEQ multiplex PCR, and TCRdb holds only the in-frame ones, with some missing. V and J calls and clone size come straight from that table; D and trimming were deduced from the DNA. This sample has 40,000 to 55,000 clones, with roughly 88% found just once. The CDR3 covers 13 residues. The germline V gene encodes CDR1 SGHTA and CDR2 FQGNSA. Trimming left V 1 base short and J 5 bases short, with 5 bases between. This sample was included in a study of blood T cell repertoires in COVID-19. Study-level information: Some COVID-19 samples were acute and others convalescent; all came from the United States, Italy and Spain. In each case, the material was cDNA or gDNA derived from T cells, B-cell-depleted T cells, or PBMCs.

The specimen sequenced was peripheral blood. This rearrangement joins TRBV7-2 to TRBJ2-2, with unresolved D. The clonotype originates from a man between 45 and 60 years old with active COVID-19. Here the CDR3 reads CASSLVLTGELFF. The CDR3 bases are TGTGCCAGCAGCTTAGTCCTGACCGGGGAGCTGTTTTTT.